These T cell receptor beta chains were read from a single sample in a study of shared T cell receptors in the human thymus. Sequenced by immunoSEQ multiplex PCR; TCRdb stores in-frame clones only, minus some. Of about 660,000 clones in the sample, around 87% were seen once. The sample was also linked to a second study, of human thymus T cells.

The specimen sequenced was thymocytes. Receptors originate from a boy in the first two years of life with a congenital heart defect. CDR3s include the opening cysteine and the closing phenylalanine or tryptophan. D genes are given only for firm matches. Part of the rows lack a size; the others show once, few, many or a class for expanded clones.

j_call clone_size d_call v_call cdr3_length cdr3_aa cdr3_nt
TRBJ2-4 . . TRBV2 17 CASVDGKHPRVENIQYF TGTGCCAGCGTCGACGGGAAACATCCCAGAGTCGAAAACATTCAGTACTTC
TRBJ2-7 . TRBD1 TRBV28 15 CASSLVGQTSYEQYF TGTGCCAGCAGTTTAGTGGGACAGACTTCCTACGAGCAGTACTTC
TRBJ1-1 . TRBD1 TRBV2 13 CASRTDRDTEAFF TGTGCCAGCAGGACAGACAGGGACACTGAAGCTTTCTTT
TRBJ2-1 . TRBD2 TRBV9 17 CASSALAGLASYNEQFF TGTGCCAGCAGCGCCCTCGCGGGACTAGCATCCTACAATGAGCAGTTCTTC
TRBJ2-7 . TRBD1 TRBV19 14 CASSITGDPYEQYF TGTGCCAGTAGTATAACAGGGGACCCCTACGAGCAGTACTTC
TRBJ2-1 . TRBD2 TRBV6-1 15 CASSEWTGGYNEQFF TGTGCCAGCAGTGAATGGACGGGAGGATACAATGAGCAGTTCTTC
TRBJ1-3 . . TRBV28 16 CASSLSQELSGNTIYF TGTGCCAGCAGTTTGAGCCAGGAACTCTCTGGAAACACCATATATTTT
TRBJ2-3 . TRBD1 TRBV28 16 CASSSYRGKATDTQYF TGTGCCAGCAGTTCCTACAGGGGAAAAGCCACAGATACGCAGTATTTT
TRBJ2-1 . TRBD2 TRBV28 16 CASSLCGTSGDNEQFF TGTGCCAGCAGTTTATGCGGAACTAGCGGTGACAATGAGCAGTTCTTC
TRBJ2-6 . . TRBV6-6 16 CASSLQGYSGANVLTF TGTGCCAGCAGTTTACAGGGTTACTCTGGGGCCAACGTCCTGACTTTC
TRBJ2-7 few TRBD2 TRBV7-9 18 CASSFWLAGEPFHYEQYF TGTGCCAGCAGCTTTTGGCTAGCGGGGGAACCTTTTCATTACGAGCAGTACTTC
TRBJ1-2 . . TRBV30 12 CACTVRGHGYTF TGTGCCTGCACTGTAAGGGGCCATGGCTACACCTTC
TRBJ1-2 . TRBD1 TRBV5-1 12 CASKQGAYGYTF TGCGCCAGTAAACAGGGGGCCTATGGCTACACCTTC
TRBJ1-1 . . TRBV6-5 13 CASIPEGYTEAFF TGTGCCAGCATCCCTGAGGGCTACACTGAAGCTTTCTTT
TRBJ2-1 . . TRBV6-5 11 CASSYSDEQFF TGTGCCAGCAGTTATAGCGATGAGCAGTTCTTC
TRBJ2-7 . TRBD2 TRBV4-3 18 CASSPRLLAGPPLSEQYF TGCGCCAGCAGCCCCCGTCTGCTAGCGGGCCCCCCCCTATCCGAGCAGTACTTC
TRBJ2-7 . . TRBV28 14 CASSLIRETYEQYF TGTGCCAGCAGTTTGATTCGGGAGACCTACGAGCAGTACTTC
TRBJ1-5 . . TRBV19 19 CASSIGGRGLNLSNQPQHF TGTGCCAGTAGTATCGGTGGTCGCGGGTTGAACCTTAGCAATCAGCCCCAGCATTTT
TRBJ1-1 . TRBD1 TRBV5-6 13 CASSLTGGTEAFF TGTGCCAGCAGCCTGACAGGGGGAACTGAAGCTTTCTTT
TRBJ2-7 . TRBD2 TRBV28 15 CASSPSGTRAYEQYF TGTGCCAGCAGTCCATCCGGGACTAGGGCCTACGAGCAGTACTTC
TRBJ2-3 . TRBD2 TRBV13 18 CASSPWGRDYSPTDTQYF TGTGCCAGCAGCCCTTGGGGCCGGGACTATAGCCCCACAGATACGCAGTATTTT
TRBJ2-7 . TRBD2 TRBV30 17 CAWSRLAGGPEGDEQYF TGTGCCTGGAGCAGACTAGCGGGAGGCCCAGAGGGGGACGAGCAGTACTTC
TRBJ1-5 . TRBD1 TRBV27 16 CASSIGQGRLSQPQHF TGTGCCAGCAGTATAGGACAGGGGAGGCTTAGTCAGCCCCAGCATTTT
TRBJ1-6 . TRBD1 TRBV7-9 16 CASSLSTGQGNSPLHF TGTGCCAGCAGCTTATCCACCGGACAGGGAAATTCACCCCTCCACTTT
TRBJ2-1 once TRBD2 TRBV5-1 14 CASGSSGGANEQFF TGCGCCAGCGGATCTAGCGGGGGGGCCAATGAGCAGTTCTTC
TRBJ2-1 . TRBD1 TRBV7-8 17 CASSLNGRDRNYNEQFF TGTGCCAGCAGCTTAAATGGCCGGGACAGAAACTACAATGAGCAGTTCTTC
TRBJ1-2 . . TRBV19 16 CASSTGKKTPNYGYTF TGTGCCAGTAGTACAGGCAAGAAGACCCCTAACTATGGCTACACCTTC
TRBJ1-2 once . TRBV7-9 18 CASSLDGDTRHPHYGYTF TGTGCCAGCAGCTTAGATGGGGACACCCGCCACCCACACTATGGCTACACCTTC
TRBJ1-4 . . TRBV4-3 19 CASSQDYRPEGWSNEKLFF TGCGCCAGCAGCCAAGATTACCGCCCGGAGGGTTGGTCTAATGAAAAACTGTTTTTT
TRBJ1-2 . . TRBV27 17 CASSSRPPQVSPYGYTF TGTGCCAGCAGTTCACGTCCCCCCCAGGTCAGCCCATATGGCTACACCTTC
TRBJ2-5 . . TRBV2 14 CASRVGTKQETQYF TGTGCCAGCAGGGTTGGGACAAAACAAGAGACCCAGTACTTC
TRBJ2-3 . . TRBV6-1 13 CASKVFTGDTQYF TGTGCCAGCAAGGTTTTCACCGGGGATACGCAGTATTTT
TRBJ2-3 . . TRBV14 15 CASSQDARGRDTQYF TGTGCCAGCAGCCAAGATGCCAGGGGAAGGGATACGCAGTATTTT
TRBJ1-2 . TRBD1 TRBV4-2 17 CASSQDSGTENFYGYTF TGTGCCAGCAGCCAAGACTCCGGGACAGAAAACTTCTATGGCTACACCTTC
TRBJ2-7 . TRBD1 TRBV12-5 18 CASGPLEGPGQGPHEQYF TGTGCTAGTGGTCCCCTTGAGGGGCCGGGACAGGGGCCCCACGAGCAGTACTTC
TRBJ2-7 . TRBD1 TRBV23-1 13 CATRPTGYHEQYF TGCGCCACCCGACCGACAGGGTACCACGAGCAGTACTTC
TRBJ2-7 . TRBD1 TRBV28 13 CASHRGSNYEQYF TGTGCCAGCCACAGGGGATCCAACTACGAGCAGTACTTC
TRBJ1-1 . TRBD1 TRBV7-4 17 CASTLGAAGGWNTEAFF TGTGCCAGCACCCTAGGAGCGGCAGGGGGCTGGAACACTGAAGCTTTCTTT
TRBJ2-3 once TRBD1 TRBV2 14 CASTTGAHTDTQYF TGTGCCAGCACGACAGGGGCCCACACAGATACGCAGTATTTT